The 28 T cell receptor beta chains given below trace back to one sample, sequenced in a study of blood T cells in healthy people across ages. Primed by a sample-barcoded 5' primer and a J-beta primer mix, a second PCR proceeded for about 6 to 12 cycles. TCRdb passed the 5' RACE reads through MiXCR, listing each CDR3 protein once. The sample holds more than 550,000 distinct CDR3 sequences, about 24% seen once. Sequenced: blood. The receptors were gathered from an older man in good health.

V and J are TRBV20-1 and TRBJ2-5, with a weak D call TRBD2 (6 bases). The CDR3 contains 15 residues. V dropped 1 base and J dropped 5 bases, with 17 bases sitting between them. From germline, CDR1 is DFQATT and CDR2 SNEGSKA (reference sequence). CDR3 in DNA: TGCAGTGCTAGAGTAGGGAGGACACAGACGGAGACCCAGTACTTC. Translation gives CSARVGRTQTETQYF.

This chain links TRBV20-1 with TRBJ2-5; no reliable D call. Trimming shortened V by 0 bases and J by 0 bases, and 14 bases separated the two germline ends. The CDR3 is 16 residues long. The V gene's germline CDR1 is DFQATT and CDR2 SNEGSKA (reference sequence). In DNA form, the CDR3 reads TGCAGTGCTAGAGACCCCCGAGGAGACAACCAAGAGACCCAGTACTTC. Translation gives CSARDPRGDNQETQYF.

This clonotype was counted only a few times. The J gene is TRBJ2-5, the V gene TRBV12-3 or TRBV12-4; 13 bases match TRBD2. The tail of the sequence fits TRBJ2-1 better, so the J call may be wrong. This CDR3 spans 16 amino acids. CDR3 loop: CASRSGLAGQYNEQFF. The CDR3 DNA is TGTGCCAGCAGGTCGGGACTAGCGGGACAGTACAATGAGCAGTTCTTC.

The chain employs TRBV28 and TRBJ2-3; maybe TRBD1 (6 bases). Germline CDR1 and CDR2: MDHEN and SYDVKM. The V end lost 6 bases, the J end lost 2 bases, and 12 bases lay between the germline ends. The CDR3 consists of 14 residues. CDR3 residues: CASRGASNTDTQYF. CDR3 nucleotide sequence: TGTGCCAGCAGGGGGGCGTCCAACACAGATACGCAGTATTTT.

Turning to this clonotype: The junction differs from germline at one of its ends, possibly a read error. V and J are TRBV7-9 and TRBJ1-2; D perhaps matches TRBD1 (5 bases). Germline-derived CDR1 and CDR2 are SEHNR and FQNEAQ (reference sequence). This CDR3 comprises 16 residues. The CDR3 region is CASSLGGKTGHAPSAF. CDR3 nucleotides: TGTGCCAGCAGCTTAGGGGGGAAAACAGGTCATGCCCCTTCAGCCTTC. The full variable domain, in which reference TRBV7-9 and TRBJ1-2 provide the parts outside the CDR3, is DTGVSQNPRHKITKRGQNVTFRCDPISEHNRLYWYRQTLGQGPEFLTYFQNEAQLEKSRLLSDRFSAERPKGSFSTLEIQRTEQGDSAMYLCASSLGGKTGHAPSAFGSGTRLTVV.

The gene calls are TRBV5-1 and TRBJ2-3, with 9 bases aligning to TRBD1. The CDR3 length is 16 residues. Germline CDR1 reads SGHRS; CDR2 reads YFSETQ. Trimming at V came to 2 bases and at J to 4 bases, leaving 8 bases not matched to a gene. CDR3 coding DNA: TGCGCCAGCAGCTTTGGGACAGGGTTGTTTGCAGATACGCAGTATTTT. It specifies CASSFGTGLFADTQYF. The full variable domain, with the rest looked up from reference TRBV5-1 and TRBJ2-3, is KAGVTQTPRYLIKTRGQQVTLSCSPISGHRSVSWYQQTPGQGLQFLFEYFSETQRNKGNFPGRFSGRQFSNSRSEMNVSTLELGDSALYLCASSFGTGLFADTQYFGPGTRLTVL.

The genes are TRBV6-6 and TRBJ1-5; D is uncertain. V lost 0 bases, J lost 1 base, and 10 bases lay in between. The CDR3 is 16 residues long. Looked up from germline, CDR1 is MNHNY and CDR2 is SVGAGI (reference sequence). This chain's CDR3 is CASSYSPMDSNQPQHF. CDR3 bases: TGTGCCAGCAGTTACTCACCTATGGACAGCAATCAGCCCCAGCATTTT.

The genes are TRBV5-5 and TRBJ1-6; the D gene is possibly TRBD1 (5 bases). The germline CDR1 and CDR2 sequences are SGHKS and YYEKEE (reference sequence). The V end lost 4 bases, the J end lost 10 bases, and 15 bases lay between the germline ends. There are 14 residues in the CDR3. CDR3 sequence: CASSLRDSSSPLHF. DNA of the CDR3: TGTGCCAGCAGCCTCCGGGACTCTAGCTCACCCCTCCACTTT.

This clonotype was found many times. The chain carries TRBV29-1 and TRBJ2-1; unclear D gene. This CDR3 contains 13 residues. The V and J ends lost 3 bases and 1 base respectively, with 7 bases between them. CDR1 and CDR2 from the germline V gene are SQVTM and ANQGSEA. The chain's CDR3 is CSVDWGSYNEQFF. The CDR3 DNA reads TGCAGCGTTGATTGGGGTTCCTACAATGAGCAGTTCTTC.

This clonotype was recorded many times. The CDR3 DNA sequence: TGCAGTGCTAGACTAACTGGGGCAGTCGGCCAGCCCCAGCATTTT. It translates to CSARLTGAVGQPQHF. The rearrangement joins TRBV20-1 to TRBJ1-5; the D gene is possibly TRBD1 (5 bases). Between the trimmed V and J ends, which lost 2 bases and 7 bases, there was a span of 18 bases. The length of the CDR3 is 15 residues. Germline CDR1 is DFQATT and CDR2 is SNEGSKA (reference sequence).

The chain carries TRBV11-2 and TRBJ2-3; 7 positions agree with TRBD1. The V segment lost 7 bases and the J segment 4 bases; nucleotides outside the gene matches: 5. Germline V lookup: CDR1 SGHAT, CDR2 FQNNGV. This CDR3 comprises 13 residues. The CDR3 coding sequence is TGTGCCAGCAACGACAGGGTGGCAGATACGCAGTATTTT. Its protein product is CASNDRVADTQYF.

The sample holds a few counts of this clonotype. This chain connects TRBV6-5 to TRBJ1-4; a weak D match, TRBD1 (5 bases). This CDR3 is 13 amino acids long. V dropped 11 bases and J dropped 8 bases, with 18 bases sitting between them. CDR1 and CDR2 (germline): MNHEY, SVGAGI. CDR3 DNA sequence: TGTGCCGGAAACGGGACTGCCCTAGAAAAACTGTTTTTT. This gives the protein CAGNGTALEKLFF.

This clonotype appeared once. Here the CDR3 DNA reads TGTGCCAGCTCACCACGACAGGGCGCGGGTAGCAATCAGCCCCAGCATTTT. Its translation: CASSPRQGAGSNQPQHF. The V and J genes are TRBV18 and TRBJ1-5, with TRBD1 matching 7 bases. Germline assignment: CDR1 KGHSH and CDR2 LQKENI. CDR3 size: 17 residues. V shed 1 base and J 0 bases; nucleotides not matched to a gene: 6.

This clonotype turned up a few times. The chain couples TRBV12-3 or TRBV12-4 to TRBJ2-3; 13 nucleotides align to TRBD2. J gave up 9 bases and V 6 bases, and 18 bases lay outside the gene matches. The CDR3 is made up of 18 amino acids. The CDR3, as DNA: TGTGCCAGCAGCTCCGAACCGGGACTAGCGGGAACTTTAATAACGCAGTATTTT. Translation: CASSSEPGLAGTLITQYF.

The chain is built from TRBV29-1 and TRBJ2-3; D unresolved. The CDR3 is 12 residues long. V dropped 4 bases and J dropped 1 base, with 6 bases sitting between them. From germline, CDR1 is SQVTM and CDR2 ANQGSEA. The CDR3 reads CSVGTGTDTQYF. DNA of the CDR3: TGCAGCGTTGGGACGGGCACAGATACGCAGTATTTT.

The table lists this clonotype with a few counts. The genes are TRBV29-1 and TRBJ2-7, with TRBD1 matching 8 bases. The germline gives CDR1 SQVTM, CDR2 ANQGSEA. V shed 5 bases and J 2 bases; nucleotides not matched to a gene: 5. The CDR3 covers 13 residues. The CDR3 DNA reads TGCAGCGTTACCGGGACAGGCGCCTACGAGCAGTACTTC. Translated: CSVTGTGAYEQYF.

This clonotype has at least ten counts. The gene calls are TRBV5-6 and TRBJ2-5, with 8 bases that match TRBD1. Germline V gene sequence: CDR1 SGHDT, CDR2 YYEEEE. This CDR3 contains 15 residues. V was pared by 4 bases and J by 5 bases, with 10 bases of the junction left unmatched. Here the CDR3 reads CASSQVQGAWETQYF. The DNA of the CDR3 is TGTGCCAGCAGCCAAGTTCAGGGGGCATGGGAGACCCAGTACTTC.

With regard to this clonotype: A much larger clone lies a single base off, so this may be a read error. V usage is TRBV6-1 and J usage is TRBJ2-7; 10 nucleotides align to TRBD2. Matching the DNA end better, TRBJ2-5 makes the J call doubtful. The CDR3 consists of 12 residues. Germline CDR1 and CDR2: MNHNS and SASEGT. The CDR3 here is CASKTSGETQYF. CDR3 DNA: TGTGCCAGCAAGACTAGCGGGGAGACCCAGTACTTC.

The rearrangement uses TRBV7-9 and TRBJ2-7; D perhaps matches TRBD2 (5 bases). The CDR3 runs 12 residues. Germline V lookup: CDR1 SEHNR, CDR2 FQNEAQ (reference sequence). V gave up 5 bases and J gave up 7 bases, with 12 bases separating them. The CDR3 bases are TGTGCCAGCAGCACCTCTGAGGGAGAGCAGTACGTC. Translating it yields CASSTSEGEQYV.

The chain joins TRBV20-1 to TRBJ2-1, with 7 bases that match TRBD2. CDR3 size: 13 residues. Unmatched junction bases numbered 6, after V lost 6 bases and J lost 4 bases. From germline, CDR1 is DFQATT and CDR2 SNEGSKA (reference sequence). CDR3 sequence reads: CSAAPAGYNEQFF. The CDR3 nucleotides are TGCAGTGCCGCGCCAGCGGGATACAATGAGCAGTTCTTC.

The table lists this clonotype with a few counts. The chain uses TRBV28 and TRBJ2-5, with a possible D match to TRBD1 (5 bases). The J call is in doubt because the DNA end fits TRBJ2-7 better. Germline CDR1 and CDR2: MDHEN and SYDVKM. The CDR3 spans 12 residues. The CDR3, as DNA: TGTGCCAGCTGGGGCGCCACCTACGAGCAGTACTTC. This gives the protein CASWGATYEQYF.

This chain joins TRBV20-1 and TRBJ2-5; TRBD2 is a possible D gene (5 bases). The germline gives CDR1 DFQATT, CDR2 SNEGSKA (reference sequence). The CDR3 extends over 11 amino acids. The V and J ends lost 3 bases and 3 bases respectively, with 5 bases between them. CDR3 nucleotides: TGCAGTGCTAGCGGGGAAGAGACCCAGTACTTC. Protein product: CSASGEETQYF.

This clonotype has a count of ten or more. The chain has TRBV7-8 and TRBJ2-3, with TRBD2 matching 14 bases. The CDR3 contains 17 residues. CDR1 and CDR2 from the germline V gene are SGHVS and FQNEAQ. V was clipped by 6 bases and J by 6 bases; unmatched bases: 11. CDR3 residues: CASRRPGLAGVVDTQYF. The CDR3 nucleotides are TGTGCCAGCAGGCGACCGGGACTAGCGGGGGTAGTGGATACGCAGTATTTT.

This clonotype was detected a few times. CDR3 residues: CSASERRGTDTQYF. For the CDR3, the DNA is TGCAGTGCTAGCGAGCGGCGCGGCACAGATACGCAGTATTTT. V and J are TRBV20-1 and TRBJ2-3, with D tentatively TRBD2 (5 bases). The ends were cut back, 3 bases at V and 1 base at J, with 11 bases in the middle. Germline assignment: CDR1 DFQATT and CDR2 SNEGSKA (reference sequence). This CDR3 has 14 residues.

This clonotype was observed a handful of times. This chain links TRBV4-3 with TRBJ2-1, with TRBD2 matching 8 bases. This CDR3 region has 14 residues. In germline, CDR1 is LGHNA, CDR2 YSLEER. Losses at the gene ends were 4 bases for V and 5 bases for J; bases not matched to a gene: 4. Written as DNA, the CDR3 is TGCGCCAGCAGCCGAGAACTAGCGGACAATGAGCAGTTCTTC. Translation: CASSRELADNEQFF.

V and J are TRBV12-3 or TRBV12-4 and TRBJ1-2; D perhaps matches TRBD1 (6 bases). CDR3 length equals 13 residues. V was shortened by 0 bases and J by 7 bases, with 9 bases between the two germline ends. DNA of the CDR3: TGTGCCAGCAGTTTAGCGGGGGCGGGTGGCTACACCTTC. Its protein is CASSLAGAGGYTF.

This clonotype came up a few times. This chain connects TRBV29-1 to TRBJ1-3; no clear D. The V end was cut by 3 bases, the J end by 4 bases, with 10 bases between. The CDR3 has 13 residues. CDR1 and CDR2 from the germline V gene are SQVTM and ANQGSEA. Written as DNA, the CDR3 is TGCAGCGTTGACGGGGAAGGGGGAAACACCATATATTTT. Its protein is CSVDGEGGNTIYF. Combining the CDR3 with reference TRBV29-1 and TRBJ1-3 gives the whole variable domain SAVISQKPSRDICQRGTSLTIQCQVDSQVTMMFWYRQQPGQSLTLIATANQGSEATYESGFVIDKFPISRPNLTFSTLTVSNMSPEDSSIYLCSVDGEGGNTIYFGEGSWLTVV.

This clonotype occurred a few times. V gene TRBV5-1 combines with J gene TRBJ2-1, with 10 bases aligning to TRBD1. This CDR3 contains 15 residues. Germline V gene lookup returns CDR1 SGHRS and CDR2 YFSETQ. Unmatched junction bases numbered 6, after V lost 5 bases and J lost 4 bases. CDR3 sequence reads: CASRPRDRGYNEQFF. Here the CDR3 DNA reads TGCGCCAGCAGACCCCGGGACAGGGGTTACAATGAGCAGTTCTTC.